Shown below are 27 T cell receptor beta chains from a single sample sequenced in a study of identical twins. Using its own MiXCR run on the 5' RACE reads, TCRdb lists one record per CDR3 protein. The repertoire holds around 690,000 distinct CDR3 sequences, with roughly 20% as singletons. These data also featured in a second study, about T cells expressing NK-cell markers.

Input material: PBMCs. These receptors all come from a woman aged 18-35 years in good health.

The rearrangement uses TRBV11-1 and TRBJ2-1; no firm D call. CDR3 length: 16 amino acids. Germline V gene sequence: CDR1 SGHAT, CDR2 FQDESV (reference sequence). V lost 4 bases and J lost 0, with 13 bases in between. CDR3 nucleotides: TGTGCCAGCAGCTCGGACCTAGAGAACTCCTACAATGAGCAGTTCTTC. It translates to CASSSDLENSYNEQFF. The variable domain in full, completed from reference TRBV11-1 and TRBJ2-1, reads EAEVAQSPRYKITEKSQAVAFWCDPISGHATLYWYRQILGQGPELLVQFQDESVVDDSQLPKDRFSAERLKGVDSTLKIQPAELGDSAMYLCASSSDLENSYNEQFFGPGTRLTVL.

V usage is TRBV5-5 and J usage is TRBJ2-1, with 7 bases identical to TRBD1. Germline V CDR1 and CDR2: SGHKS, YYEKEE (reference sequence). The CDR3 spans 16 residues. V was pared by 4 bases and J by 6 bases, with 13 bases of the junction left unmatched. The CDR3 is CASSQGPQGIGNEQFF. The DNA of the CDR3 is TGTGCCAGCAGCCAGGGGCCACAGGGGATAGGCAATGAGCAGTTCTTC.

CDR3 amino acids: CASSLALGQGADTQYF. The CDR3 nucleotides are TGTGCCAGCAGTTTAGCCCTGGGACAGGGAGCAGATACGCAGTATTTT. The gene calls are TRBV12-3 or TRBV12-4 and TRBJ2-3; TRBD1 matches at 9 bases. The CDR3 contains 16 residues. The V segment lost 0 bases and the J segment 4 bases; nucleotides outside the gene matches: 5.

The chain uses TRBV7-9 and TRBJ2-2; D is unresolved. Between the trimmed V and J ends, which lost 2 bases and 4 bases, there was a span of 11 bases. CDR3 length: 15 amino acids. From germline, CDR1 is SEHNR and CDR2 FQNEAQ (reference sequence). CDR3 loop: CASSLWGLSTGELFF. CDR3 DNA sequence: TGTGCCAGCAGCTTATGGGGATTGAGCACCGGGGAGCTGTTTTTT.

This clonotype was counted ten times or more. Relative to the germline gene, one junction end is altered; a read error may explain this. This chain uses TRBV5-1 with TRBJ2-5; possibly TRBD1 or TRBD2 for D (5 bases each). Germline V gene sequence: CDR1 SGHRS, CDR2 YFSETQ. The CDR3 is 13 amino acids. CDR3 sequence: CASSWDLQETQYF. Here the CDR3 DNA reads TGTGCCAGCAGTTGGGACCTCCAAGAGACCCAGTACTTC.

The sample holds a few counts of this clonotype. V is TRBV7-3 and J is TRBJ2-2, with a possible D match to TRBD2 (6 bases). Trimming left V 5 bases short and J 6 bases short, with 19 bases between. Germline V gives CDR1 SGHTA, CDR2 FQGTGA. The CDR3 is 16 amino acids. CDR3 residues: CASSLGTLLAPGELFF. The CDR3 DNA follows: TGTGCCAGCAGCCTCGGGACTCTCCTGGCCCCCGGGGAGCTGTTTTTT.

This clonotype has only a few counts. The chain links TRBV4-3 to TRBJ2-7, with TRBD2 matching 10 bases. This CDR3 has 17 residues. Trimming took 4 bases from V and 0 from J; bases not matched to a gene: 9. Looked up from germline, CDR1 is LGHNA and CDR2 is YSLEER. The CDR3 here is CASSRGAGGLSSYEQYF. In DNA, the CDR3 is TGCGCCAGCAGCCGGGGAGCGGGAGGGTTAAGCTCCTACGAGCAGTACTTC.

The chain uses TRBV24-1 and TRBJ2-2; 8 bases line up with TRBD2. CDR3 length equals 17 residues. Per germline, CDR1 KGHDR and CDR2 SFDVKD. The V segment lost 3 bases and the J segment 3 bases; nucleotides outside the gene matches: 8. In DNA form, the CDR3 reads TGTGCCACCAGTGATGATCGGGGGGGCCGACACACCGGGGAGCTGTTTTTT. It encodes CATSDDRGGRHTGELFF.

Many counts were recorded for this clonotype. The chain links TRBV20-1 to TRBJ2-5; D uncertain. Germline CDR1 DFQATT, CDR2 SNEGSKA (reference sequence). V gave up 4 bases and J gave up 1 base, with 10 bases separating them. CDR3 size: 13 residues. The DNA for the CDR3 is TGCAGTGCTAAGCTAGAGCGCCAAGAGACCCAGTACTTC. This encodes CSAKLERQETQYF.

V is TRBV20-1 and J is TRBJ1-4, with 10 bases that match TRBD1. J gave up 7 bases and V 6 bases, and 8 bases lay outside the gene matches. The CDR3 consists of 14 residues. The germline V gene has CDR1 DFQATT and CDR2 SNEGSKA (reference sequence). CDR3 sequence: CSALEGQGGEKLFF. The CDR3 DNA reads TGCAGTGCGCTCGAAGGACAGGGGGGTGAAAAACTGTTTTTT.

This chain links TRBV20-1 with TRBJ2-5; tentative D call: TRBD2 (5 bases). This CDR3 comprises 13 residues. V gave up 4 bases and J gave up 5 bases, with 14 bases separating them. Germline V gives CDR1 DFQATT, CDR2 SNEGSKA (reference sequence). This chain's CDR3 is CSAKRVNGETQYF. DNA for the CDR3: TGCAGTGCTAAGAGGGTGAACGGGGAGACCCAGTACTTC.

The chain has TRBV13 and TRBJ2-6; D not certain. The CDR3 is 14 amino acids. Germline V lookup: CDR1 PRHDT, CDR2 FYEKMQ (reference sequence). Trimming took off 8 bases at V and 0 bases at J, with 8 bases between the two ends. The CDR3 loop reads CASLSSSGANVLTF. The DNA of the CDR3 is TGTGCCAGCTTATCCAGCTCTGGGGCCAACGTCCTGACTTTC.

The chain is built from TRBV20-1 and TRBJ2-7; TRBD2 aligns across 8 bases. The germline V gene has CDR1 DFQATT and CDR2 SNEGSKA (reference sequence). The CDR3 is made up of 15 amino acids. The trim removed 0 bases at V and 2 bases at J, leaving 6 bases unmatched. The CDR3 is CSARDLASGPYEQYF. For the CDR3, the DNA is TGCAGTGCTAGAGATCTCGCTAGCGGGCCCTACGAGCAGTACTTC.

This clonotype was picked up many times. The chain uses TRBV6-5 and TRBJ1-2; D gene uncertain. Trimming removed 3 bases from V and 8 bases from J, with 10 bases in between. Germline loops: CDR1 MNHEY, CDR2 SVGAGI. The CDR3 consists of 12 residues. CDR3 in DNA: TGTGCCAGCAGTTATGTGGGCGGAGGCTACACCTTC. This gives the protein CASSYVGGGYTF.

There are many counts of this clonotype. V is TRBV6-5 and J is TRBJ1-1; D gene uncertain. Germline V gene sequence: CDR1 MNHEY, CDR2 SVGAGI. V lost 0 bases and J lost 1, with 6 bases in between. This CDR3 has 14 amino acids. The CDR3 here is CASSYSAENTEAFF. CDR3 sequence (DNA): TGTGCCAGCAGTTACTCTGCCGAGAACACTGAAGCTTTCTTT.

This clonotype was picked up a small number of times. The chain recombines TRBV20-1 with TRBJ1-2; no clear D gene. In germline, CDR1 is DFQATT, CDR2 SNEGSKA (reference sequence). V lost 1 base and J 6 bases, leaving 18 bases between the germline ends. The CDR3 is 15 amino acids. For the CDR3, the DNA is TGCAGTGCTAGAGTGGTGAATGTCGGGTCGAATGGCTACACCTTC. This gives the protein CSARVVNVGSNGYTF.

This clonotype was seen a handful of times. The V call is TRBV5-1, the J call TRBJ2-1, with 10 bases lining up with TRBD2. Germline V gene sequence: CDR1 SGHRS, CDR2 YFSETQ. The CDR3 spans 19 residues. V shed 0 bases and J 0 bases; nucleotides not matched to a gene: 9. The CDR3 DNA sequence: TGCGCCAGCAGCTTGGATCGGACTAGCGGACGAAGCTCCTACAATGAGCAGTTCTTC. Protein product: CASSLDRTSGRSSYNEQFF. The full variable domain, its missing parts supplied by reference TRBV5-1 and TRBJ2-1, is KAGVTQTPRYLIKTRGQQVTLSCSPISGHRSVSWYQQTPGQGLQFLFEYFSETQRNKGNFPGRFSGRQFSNSRSEMNVSTLELGDSALYLCASSLDRTSGRSSYNEQFFGPGTRLTVL.

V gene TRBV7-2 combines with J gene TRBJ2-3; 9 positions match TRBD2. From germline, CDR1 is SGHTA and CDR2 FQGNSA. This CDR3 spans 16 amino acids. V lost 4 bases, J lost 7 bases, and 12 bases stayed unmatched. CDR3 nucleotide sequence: TGTGCCAGCAGCTCATATGGTAGCGGGAGTTCTAATACGCAGTATTTT. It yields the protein CASSSYGSGSSNTQYF.

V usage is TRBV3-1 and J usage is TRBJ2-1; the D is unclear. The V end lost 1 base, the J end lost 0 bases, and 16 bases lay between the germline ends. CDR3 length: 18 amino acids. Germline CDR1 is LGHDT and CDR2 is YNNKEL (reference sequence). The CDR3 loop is CASSQGLHLSSSYNEQFF. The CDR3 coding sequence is TGTGCCAGCAGCCAAGGGCTTCACCTATCGAGCTCCTACAATGAGCAGTTCTTC.

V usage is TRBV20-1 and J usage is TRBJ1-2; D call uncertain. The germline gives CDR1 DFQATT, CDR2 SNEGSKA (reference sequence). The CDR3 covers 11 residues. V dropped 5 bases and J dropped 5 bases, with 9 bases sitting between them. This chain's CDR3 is CSASGMYGYTF. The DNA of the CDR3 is TGCAGTGCTTCGGGGATGTATGGCTACACCTTC.

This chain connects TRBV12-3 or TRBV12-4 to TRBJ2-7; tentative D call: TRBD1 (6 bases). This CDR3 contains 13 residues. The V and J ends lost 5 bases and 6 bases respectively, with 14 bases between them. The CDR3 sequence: CASSTTGWGEQYF. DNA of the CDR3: TGTGCCAGCAGTACTACAGGGTGGGGCGAGCAGTACTTC.

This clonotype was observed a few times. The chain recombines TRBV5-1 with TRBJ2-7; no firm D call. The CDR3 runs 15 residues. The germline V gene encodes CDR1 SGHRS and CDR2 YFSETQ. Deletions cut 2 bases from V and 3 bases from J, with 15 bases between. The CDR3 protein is CASSLGQEYFYEQYF. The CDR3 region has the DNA TGCGCCAGCAGCTTAGGGCAGGAGTATTTCTACGAGCAGTACTTC.

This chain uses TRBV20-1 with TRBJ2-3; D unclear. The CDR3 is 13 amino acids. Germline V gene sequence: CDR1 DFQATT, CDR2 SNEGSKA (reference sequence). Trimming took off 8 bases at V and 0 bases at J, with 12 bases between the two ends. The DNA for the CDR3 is TGCAGTCTCCACCAGCAGAGCACAGATACGCAGTATTTT. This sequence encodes CSLHQQSTDTQYF.

CDR3 nucleotides: TGTGCCAGCAACCTTCCAGGGGGACGGGAGACCCAGTACTTC. Its translation: CASNLPGGRETQYF. This rearrangement joins TRBV7-6 to TRBJ2-5; 7 nucleotides line up with TRBD1. The CDR3 loop spans 14 amino acids. V lost 7 bases to trimming and J lost 5 bases; unmatched junction nucleotides: 10. From germline, CDR1 is SGHVS and CDR2 FNYEAQ. The entire variable domain, with the rest obtained from reference TRBV7-6 and TRBJ2-5, is as follows: GAGVSQSPRYKVTKRGQDVALRCDPISGHVSLYWYRQALGQGPEFLTYFNYEAQQDKSGLPNDRFSAERPEGSISTLTIQRTEQRDSAMYRCASNLPGGRETQYFGPGTRLLVL.

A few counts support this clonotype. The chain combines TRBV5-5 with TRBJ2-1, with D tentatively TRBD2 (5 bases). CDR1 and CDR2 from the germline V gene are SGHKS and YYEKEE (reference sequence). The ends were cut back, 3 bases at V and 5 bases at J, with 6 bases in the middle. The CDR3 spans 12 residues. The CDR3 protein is CASSWRDNEQFF. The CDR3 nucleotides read TGTGCCAGCAGCTGGCGGGACAATGAGCAGTTCTTC. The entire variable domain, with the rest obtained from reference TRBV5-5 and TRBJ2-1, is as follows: DAGVTQSPTHLIKTRGQQVTLRCSPISGHKSVSWYQQVLGQGPQFIFQYYEKEERGRGNFPDRFSARQFPNYSSELNVNALLLGDSALYLCASSWRDNEQFFGPGTRLTVL.

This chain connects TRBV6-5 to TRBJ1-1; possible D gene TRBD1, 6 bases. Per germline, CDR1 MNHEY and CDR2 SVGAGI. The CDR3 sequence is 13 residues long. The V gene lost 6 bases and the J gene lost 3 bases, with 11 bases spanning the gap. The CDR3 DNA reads TGTGCCAGCAGCTACAGGGTTGACACTGAAGCTTTCTTT. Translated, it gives CASSYRVDTEAFF.

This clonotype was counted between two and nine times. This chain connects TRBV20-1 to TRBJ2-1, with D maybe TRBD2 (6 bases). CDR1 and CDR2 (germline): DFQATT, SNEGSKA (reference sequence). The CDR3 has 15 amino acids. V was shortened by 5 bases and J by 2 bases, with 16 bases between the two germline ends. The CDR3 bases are TGCAGTGCTTTTACTATAGCGGCCACCTACAATGAGCAGTTCTTC. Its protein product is CSAFTIAATYNEQFF.